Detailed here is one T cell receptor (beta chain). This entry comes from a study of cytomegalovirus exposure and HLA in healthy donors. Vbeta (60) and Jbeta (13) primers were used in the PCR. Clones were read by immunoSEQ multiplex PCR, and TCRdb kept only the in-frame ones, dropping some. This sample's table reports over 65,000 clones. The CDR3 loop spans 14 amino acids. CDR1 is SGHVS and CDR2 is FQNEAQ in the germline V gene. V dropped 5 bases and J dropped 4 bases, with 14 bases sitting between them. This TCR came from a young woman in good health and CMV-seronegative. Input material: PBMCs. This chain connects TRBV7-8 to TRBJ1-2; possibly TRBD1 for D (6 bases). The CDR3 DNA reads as TGTGCCAGCAGCCTCGGACAGAAATCCTATGGCTACACCTTC. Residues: CASSLGQKSYGYTF.